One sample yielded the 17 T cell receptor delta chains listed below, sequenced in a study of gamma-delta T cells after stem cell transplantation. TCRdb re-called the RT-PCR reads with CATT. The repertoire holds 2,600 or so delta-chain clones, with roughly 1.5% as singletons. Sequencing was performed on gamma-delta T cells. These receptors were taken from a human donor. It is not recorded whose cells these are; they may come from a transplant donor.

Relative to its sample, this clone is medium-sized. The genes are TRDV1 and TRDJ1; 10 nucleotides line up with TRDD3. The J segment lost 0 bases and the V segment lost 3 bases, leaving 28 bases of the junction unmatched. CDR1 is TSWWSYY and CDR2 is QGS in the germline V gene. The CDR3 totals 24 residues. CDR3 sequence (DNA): TGTGCTCTTGGGGAGCTTCCCCCTCTTCCTACTTTGTGGGGGATACCTACGGACACCGATAAACTCATCTTT. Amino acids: CALGELPPLPTLWGIPTDTDKLIF.

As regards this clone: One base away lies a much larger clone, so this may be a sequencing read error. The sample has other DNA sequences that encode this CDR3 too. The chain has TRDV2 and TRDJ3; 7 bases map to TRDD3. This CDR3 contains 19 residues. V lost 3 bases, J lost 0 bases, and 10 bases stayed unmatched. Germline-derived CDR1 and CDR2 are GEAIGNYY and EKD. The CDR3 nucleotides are TGTGCCTGTGACCCGTCTGGGGGCCCTCGCTCCTGGGACACCCGACAGATGTTTTTC. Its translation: CACDPSGGPRSWDTRQMFF.

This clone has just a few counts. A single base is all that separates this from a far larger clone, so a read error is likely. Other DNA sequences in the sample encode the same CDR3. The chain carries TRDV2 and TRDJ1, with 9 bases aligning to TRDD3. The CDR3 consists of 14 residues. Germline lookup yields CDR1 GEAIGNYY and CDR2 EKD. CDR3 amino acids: CACDTLLGDLKLIF. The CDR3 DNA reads TGTGCCTGTGACACCTTACTGGGGGACCTTAAACTCATATTT.

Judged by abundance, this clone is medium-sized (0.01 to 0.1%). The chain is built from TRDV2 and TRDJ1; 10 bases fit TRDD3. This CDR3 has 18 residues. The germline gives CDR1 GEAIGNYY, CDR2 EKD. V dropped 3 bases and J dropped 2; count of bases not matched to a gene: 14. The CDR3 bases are TGTGCCTGTGACCCACTCAACCCGGGGGATACGTCAACCGATAAACTCATCTTT. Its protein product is CACDPLNPGDTSTDKLIF.

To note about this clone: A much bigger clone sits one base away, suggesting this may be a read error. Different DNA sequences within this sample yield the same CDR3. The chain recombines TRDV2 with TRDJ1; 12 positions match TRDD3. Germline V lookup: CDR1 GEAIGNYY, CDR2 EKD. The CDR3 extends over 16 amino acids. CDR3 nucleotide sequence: TGTGCCTGTGACCAACTGGGGGATACCTACCCCGATAAGCTCATCTTT. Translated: CACDQLGDTYPDKLIF.

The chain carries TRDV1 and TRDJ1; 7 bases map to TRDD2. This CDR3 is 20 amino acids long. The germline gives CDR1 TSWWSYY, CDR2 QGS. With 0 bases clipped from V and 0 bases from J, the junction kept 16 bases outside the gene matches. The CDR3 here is CALGELGLPRGYPYTDKLIF. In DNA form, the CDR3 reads TGTGCTCTTGGGGAACTAGGCCTTCCTCGGGGGTACCCGTACACCGATAAACTCATCTTT.

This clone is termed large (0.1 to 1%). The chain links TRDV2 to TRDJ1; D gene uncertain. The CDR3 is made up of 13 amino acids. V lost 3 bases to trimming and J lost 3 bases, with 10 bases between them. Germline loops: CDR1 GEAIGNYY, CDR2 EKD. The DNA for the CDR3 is TGTGCCTGTGACCCCATCGTTTCCGATAAACTCATCTTT. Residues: CACDPIVSDKLIF.

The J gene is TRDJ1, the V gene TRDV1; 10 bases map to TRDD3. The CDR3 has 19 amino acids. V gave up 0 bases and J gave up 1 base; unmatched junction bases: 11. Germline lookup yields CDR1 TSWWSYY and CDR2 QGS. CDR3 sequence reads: CALGELALYWGMVTDKLIF. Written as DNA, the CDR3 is TGTGCTCTTGGGGAACTAGCACTGTACTGGGGGATGGTCACCGATAAACTCATCTTT.

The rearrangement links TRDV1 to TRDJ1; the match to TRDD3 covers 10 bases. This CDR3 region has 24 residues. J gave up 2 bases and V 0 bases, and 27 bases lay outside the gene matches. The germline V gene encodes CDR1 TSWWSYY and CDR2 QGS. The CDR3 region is CALGELGPLPALIGGYARTDKLIF. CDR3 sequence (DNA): TGTGCTCTTGGGGAACTAGGTCCGCTTCCTGCCTTGATAGGGGGATACGCAAGAACCGATAAACTCATCTTT.

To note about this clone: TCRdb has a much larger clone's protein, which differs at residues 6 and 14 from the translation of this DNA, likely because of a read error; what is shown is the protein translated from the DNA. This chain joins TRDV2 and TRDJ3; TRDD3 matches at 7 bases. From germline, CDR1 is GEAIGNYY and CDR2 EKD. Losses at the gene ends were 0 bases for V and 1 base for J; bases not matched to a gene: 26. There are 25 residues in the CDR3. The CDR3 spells CACDTMSGWGTPLCLSSWDTRQMFF. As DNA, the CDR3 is TGTGCCTGTGACACCATGAGTGGATGGGGGACCCCGCTTTGTTTATCGTCCTGGGACACCCGACAGATGTTTTTC.

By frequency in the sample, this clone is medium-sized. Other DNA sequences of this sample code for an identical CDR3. The chain's CDR3 is CACDTLVPAGSVTDKLIF. The CDR3 nucleotides are TGTGCCTGTGACACCCTTGTTCCAGCTGGGTCTGTTACCGATAAACTCATCTTT. This chain uses TRDV2 with TRDJ1; D may be TRDD3 (5 bases). This CDR3 has 18 residues. CDR1 GEAIGNYY and CDR2 EKD come from the germline V gene. V gave up 0 bases and J gave up 2 bases, with 21 bases separating them.

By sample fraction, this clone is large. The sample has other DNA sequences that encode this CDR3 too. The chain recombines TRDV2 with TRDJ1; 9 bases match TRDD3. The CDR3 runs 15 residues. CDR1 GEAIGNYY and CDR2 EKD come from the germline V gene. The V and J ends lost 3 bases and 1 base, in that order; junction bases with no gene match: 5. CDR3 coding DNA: TGTGCCTGTGACCTACTGGGGGACCCCACCGATAAACTCATCTTT. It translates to CACDLLGDPTDKLIF.

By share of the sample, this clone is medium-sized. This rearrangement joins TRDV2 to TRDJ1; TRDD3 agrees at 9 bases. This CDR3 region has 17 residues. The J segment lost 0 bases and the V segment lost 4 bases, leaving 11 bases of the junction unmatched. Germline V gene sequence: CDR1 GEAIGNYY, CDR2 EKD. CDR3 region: CACDILGDREDTDKLIF. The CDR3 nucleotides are TGTGCCTGTGATATACTGGGGGACCGGGAGGACACCGATAAACTCATCTTT.

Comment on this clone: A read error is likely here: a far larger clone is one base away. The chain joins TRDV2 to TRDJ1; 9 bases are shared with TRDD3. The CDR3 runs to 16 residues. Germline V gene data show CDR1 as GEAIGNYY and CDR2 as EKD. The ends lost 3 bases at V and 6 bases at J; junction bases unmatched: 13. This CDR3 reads CACDPIQGDTPNKLIF. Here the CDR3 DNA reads TGTGCCTGTGACCCAATACAGGGGGATACCCCGAATAAACTCATCTTT.

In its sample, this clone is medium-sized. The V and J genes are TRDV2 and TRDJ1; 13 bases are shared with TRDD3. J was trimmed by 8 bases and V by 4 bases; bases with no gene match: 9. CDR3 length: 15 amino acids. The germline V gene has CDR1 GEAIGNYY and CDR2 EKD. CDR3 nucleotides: TGTGCCTGTGAAGAACTGGGGGATACGCGCTTAAAACTCATCTTT. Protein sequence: CACEELGDTRLKLIF.

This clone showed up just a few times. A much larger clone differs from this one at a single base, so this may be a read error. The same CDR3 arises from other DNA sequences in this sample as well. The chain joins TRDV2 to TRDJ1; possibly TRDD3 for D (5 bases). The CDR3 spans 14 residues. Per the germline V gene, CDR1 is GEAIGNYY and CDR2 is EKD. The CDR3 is CACDTAGSRDKLIF. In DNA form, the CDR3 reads TGTGCCTGCGACACGGCGGGATCCCGCGATAAACTCATCTTT.

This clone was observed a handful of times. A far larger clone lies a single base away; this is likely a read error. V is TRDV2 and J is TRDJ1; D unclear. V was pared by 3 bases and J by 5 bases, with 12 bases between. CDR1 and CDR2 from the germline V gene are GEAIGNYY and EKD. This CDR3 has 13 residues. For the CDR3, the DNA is TGTGCCTGTGACGTGGTAGGGAGGGATAAACTCATCTTT. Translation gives CACDVVGRDKLIF.